Listed below are T cell receptor beta chains from one sample, sequenced in a study of T cells after yellow fever vaccination. TCRdb redid the calling of the 5' RACE reads with MiXCR, one entry per CDR3 protein. The data contain roughly 160,000 distinct CDR3 sequences, about 7% of them singletons. Sequenced here: CD4+ T cells sorted from PBMCs, sampled 5 days after the first yellow fever vaccination. The source is a man aged 18 to 30 who received the YFV17D yellow fever vaccine. Both conserved end residues are part of each CDR3. D genes are given only for firm matches. Not all rows give a size; the values are once, few, many and, for expanded clones, a class.

v_gene	j_gene	d_gene	abundance	CDR3nt	CDR3aa
TRBV11-3	TRBJ2-7	.	many	TGTGCCAGCAGGGACTACGAGCAGTACTTC	CASRDYEQYF
TRBV6-5	TRBJ1-2	TRBD1	few	TGTGCCAGCAGTCATCTCGACAGGGTTAACTATGGCTACACCTTC	CASSHLDRVNYGYTF
TRBV12-3/TRBV12-4	TRBJ1-1	.	many	TGTGCCAGCAGTCCCGAGGCAGGGTGGAACACTGAAGCTTTCTTT	CASSPEAGWNTEAFF
TRBV6-1	TRBJ1-2	.	.	TGTGCCAGCAGAAAGGACAGCGCTAACTATGGCTACACCTTC	CASRKDSANYGYTF
TRBV4-3	TRBJ1-5	.	few	TGCGCCAGCAGCCAGGAGACAGCCCCCAATCAGCCCCAGCATTTT	CASSQETAPNQPQHF
TRBV12-3/TRBV12-4	TRBJ2-5	.	few	TGTGCCAGCAGTATATCGGACAGCCAAGAGACCCAGTACTTC	CASSISDSQETQYF
TRBV5-6	TRBJ1-3	.	few	TGTGCCAGCAGCTTCTCCCCAGGCTCGTACTCTGGAAACACCATATATTTT	CASSFSPGSYSGNTIYF
TRBV20-1	TRBJ2-3	TRBD2	many	TGCAGTGCTGGGCGGGGGGGAGACACAGATACGCAGTATTTT	CSAGRGGDTDTQYF
TRBV7-2	TRBJ2-5	.	many	TGTGCCAGCAGCTTAGAGGGCAGTTCAGAAGAGACCCAGTACTTC	CASSLEGSSEETQYF
TRBV5-1	TRBJ2-3	.	many	TGCGCCAGCAGCTTTGGGGGTAGCACAGATACGCAGTATTTT	CASSFGGSTDTQYF
TRBV19	TRBJ2-2	.	many	TGTGCCAGTAGCCCCCGTGGAAGGGGGTTATCCGGGGAGCTGTTTTTT	CASSPRGRGLSGELFF
TRBV7-2	TRBJ1-4	.	many	TGTGCCAGCAGCTTAAATCAGGAAAAACTGTTTTTT	CASSLNQEKLFF
TRBV4-3	TRBJ2-1	TRBD1	.	TGCGCCAGCAGCCGCTCGGGACAGGCCTACAATGAGCAGTTCTTC	CASSRSGQAYNEQFF
TRBV18	TRBJ1-1	.	many	TGTGCCAGCTCCCCTGGGCCGGGGAACACTGAAGCTTTCTTT	CASSPGPGNTEAFF
TRBV10-3	TRBJ2-5	.	few	TGTGCCATCAGCCCTTCGACAAACCAAGAGACCCAGTACTTC	CAISPSTNQETQYF
TRBV19	TRBJ2-7	TRBD1	.	TGTGCCAGTAGAAAGACAGGGACCTCCTACGAGCAGCACTTC	CASRKTGTSYEQHF
TRBV6-1	TRBJ2-1	TRBD2	many	TGTGCCAGCAGTGAATCGGGGGGTGGATACAATGAGCAGTTCTTC	CASSESGGGYNEQFF
TRBV29-1	TRBJ2-7	.	many	TGCAGCGCGGGGGGCGATTCCTACGAGCAGTACTTC	CSAGGDSYEQYF
TRBV5-6	TRBJ2-2	TRBD1	many	TGTGCCAGCAGCTTGGGGGACAGACTGTCCGGGGAGCTGTTTTTT	CASSLGDRLSGELFF
TRBV5-4	TRBJ2-1	.	many	TGTGCCAGCAGCTTGGACAGACAGGCTTACAATGAGCAGTTCTTC	CASSLDRQAYNEQFF
TRBV7-3	TRBJ2-3	TRBD1	.	TGTGCCAGCAGCTTAACCCCCCCAGGACAGGGCCTAGATACGCAGTATTTT	CASSLTPPGQGLDTQYF
TRBV7-9	TRBJ2-3	.	many	TGTGCCAGCAGTTTAGAGGTAGCGGATACGCAGTATTTT	CASSLEVADTQYF
TRBV5-4	TRBJ2-1	TRBD1	many	TGTGCCAGCAGCACGACAGGGAGGCAGTTCTTC	CASSTTGRQFF
TRBV4-1	TRBJ2-5	TRBD2	many	TGCGCCAGCAGCCAGGAATACAGGGGGACTAGCGGGGGCCAAGAGACCCAGTACTTC	CASSQEYRGTSGGQETQYF
TRBV5-1	TRBJ2-7	TRBD1	few	TGCGCCAGCAGCTTTGGGGTGACAGGGTTCACCGAGCAGTACTTC	CASSFGVTGFTEQYF
TRBV11-2	TRBJ2-3	TRBD1	many	TGTGCCAGCAGCTTAGATCTAGGCAGGGGGCTTGATACGCAGTATTTT	CASSLDLGRGLDTQYF
TRBV7-2	TRBJ2-2	.	many	TGTGCCAGCAGCTTAGGGGCGGGCGGAGACACCGGGGAGCTGTTTTTT	CASSLGAGGDTGELFF
TRBV12-3/TRBV12-4	TRBJ1-5	.	few	TGTGCCAGCAGTTTACTTTCTGGCGGAATAGGTCAGCCCCAGCATTTT	CASSLLSGGIGQPQHF
TRBV7-2	TRBJ1-2	.	many	TGTGCCAGCAGCTTTGGGGGGAACTATGGCTACACCTTC	CASSFGGNYGYTF
TRBV12-3/TRBV12-4	TRBJ2-3	.	many	TGTGCCAGCACAGCATCTAGCACAGATACGCAGTATTTT	CASTASSTDTQYF
TRBV5-1	TRBJ1-2	.	.	TGCGCCAGCAGCTTTGGGGGGCTCGACTATGGCTACACCTTC	CASSFGGLDYGYTF
TRBV7-9	TRBJ1-1	.	many	TGTGCCAGCAGCTTGAGCGGCTACACTGAAGCTTTCTTT	CASSLSGYTEAFF
TRBV6-1	TRBJ1-2	.	many	TGTGCCAGCAAGGTTGACTATGGCTACACCTTC	CASKVDYGYTF
TRBV18	TRBJ2-7	.	.	TGTGCCAGCTCACCACCGGGAAGCCCCTCCTACGAGCAGTACTTC	CASSPPGSPSYEQYF
TRBV5-1	TRBJ2-1	TRBD2	few	TGCGCCAGCAGCTTGGGGACTAGCGGGGGGGCCTACAATGAGCAGTTCTTC	CASSLGTSGGAYNEQFF
TRBV4-3	TRBJ2-5	.	many	TGCGCCAGCAGCCAAAACGGGGAGGAGACCCAGTACTTC	CASSQNGEETQYF
TRBV5-1	TRBJ2-1	TRBD2	few	TGCGCCAGCAGCACGGGACTAGCGGGGGGTGAGCAGTTCTTC	CASSTGLAGGEQFF
TRBV5-6	TRBJ1-1	.	.	TGTGCCAGCAGCTTCTTTACAGGGTCAGCCACTGAAGCTTTCTTT	CASSFFTGSATEAFF
TRBV7-2	TRBJ1-4	TRBD1	.	TGTGCCAGCAGCCGAGGGGGCTTTGATGAAAAACTGTTTTTT	CASSRGGFDEKLFF
TRBV20-1	TRBJ1-2	.	many	TGCAGTGCGCCGCTACCACGGAAACGAGGCTACACCTTC	CSAPLPRKRGYTF
TRBV12-3/TRBV12-4	TRBJ2-2	.	many	TGTGCCAGCAGTTTAGCGCTAAGCACCGGGGAGCTGTTTTTT	CASSLALSTGELFF
TRBV28	TRBJ2-4	TRBD1	few	TGTGCCAGCAGTTTATTGATCCGGGACAGCCAGTACTTC	CASSLLIRDSQYF
TRBV6-2/TRBV6-3	TRBJ2-5	TRBD2	.	TGTGCCAGCAGGACCGGGGGGGGAGGAGAGACCCAGTACTTC	CASRTGGGGETQYF
TRBV12-3/TRBV12-4	TRBJ1-5	TRBD1	few	TGTGCCAGCAGTTTATGGGGCAGGGGGCGGGATCAGCCCCAGCATTTT	CASSLWGRGRDQPQHF
TRBV5-5	TRBJ2-3	TRBD1	many	TGTGCCAGCAGCCTGGGACAGACCAGCACAGATACGCAGTATTTT	CASSLGQTSTDTQYF
TRBV20-1	TRBJ2-3	.	many	TGCAGTGCTAGAGATCCGGGGCAGTCCCTGGGCCGTACGCAGTATTTT	CSARDPGQSLGRTQYF
TRBV5-1	TRBJ2-2	TRBD2	many	TGCGCCAGCAGCTTGGCCTACGTGGGGACTAGCGGGGCCCGGTTCACCGGGGAGCTGTTTTTT	CASSLAYVGTSGARFTGELFF
TRBV7-7	TRBJ1-1	.	many	TGTGCTAGCAGCCCGACCGTGAACACTGAAGCTTTCTTT	CASSPTVNTEAFF
TRBV20-1	TRBJ1-3	.	many	TGCAGTGCTAGCGTGTTATGGGGCTCTGGAAACACCATATATTTT	CSASVLWGSGNTIYF
TRBV5-5	TRBJ1-2	.	.	TGTGCCAGCAGCTTGACTGGGGGAGAAGGCTACACCTTC	CASSLTGGEGYTF
TRBV9	TRBJ1-1	.	few	TGTGCCAGCAGCGGGGAGGACTACAACACTGAAGCTTTCTTT	CASSGEDYNTEAFF
TRBV7-9	TRBJ2-1	.	many	TGTGCCAGCAGCTTAGTGCTTGGCAGACGCTCCTACAATGAGCAGTTCTTC	CASSLVLGRRSYNEQFF
TRBV11-2	TRBJ2-5	TRBD2	few	TGTGCCAGCAGCGCCTCGGGACTAGCGGGGGGGGCTACACTTGAGACCCAGTACTTC	CASSASGLAGGATLETQYF
TRBV7-2	TRBJ1-1	.	many	TGTGCCAGCAGGTCAGGGGTTTCAGTGAACACTGAAGCTTTCTTT	CASRSGVSVNTEAFF
TRBV6-5	TRBJ2-3	.	few	TGTGCCAGCAGTTACAGAGGTGACGGCACAGATACGCAGTATTTT	CASSYRGDGTDTQYF